Below are 23 T cell receptor beta chains sequenced from a single sample in a study of CD8 T cells in ankylosing spondylitis listed by TCRdb under 2017. The library was obtained by 5' RACE. TCRdb lists the instrument as Illumina HiSeq 2500. The raw public data were reprocessed by TCRdb itself: fastp quality trimming at Q25, MiXCR clonotype calling, in-frame beta chains only. Duplicate CDR3 protein sequences are folded into a single record with the most common DNA and genes. This sample is represented by more than 150,000 distinct CDR3 sequences; approximately 18% of them were singletons. The top ten hold approximately 4.3% of the sample. The specimen sequenced was blood, either unsorted or a sorted T cell fraction (not recorded which). The receptors were sampled from a male donor aged 10-29 years with ankylosing spondylitis or in good health (not recorded which). Donor details come from another sample of the same person, matched by shared clones.

Here the CDR3 reads CSARGGTGGEKLFF. The CDR3 DNA reads TGCAGTGCTAGAGGCGGGACAGGGGGCGAAAAACTGTTTTTT. The genes are TRBV20-1 and TRBJ1-4, with 12 bases identical to TRBD1. In germline, CDR1 is DFQATT, CDR2 SNEGSKA (reference sequence). This CDR3 has 14 amino acids. Trimming removed 1 base from V and 8 bases from J; junction bases left unmatched: 2.

At least ten counts were recorded for this clonotype. V gene TRBV7-9 combines with J gene TRBJ1-1; TRBD1 might be the D (6 bases). Trimming removed 1 base from V and 5 bases from J, with 17 bases in between. This CDR3 has 16 amino acids. CDR1 and CDR2 (germline): SEHNR, FQNEAQ (reference sequence). The CDR3 region has the DNA TGTGCCAGCAGCTTAGAGGTCCCGGGGGCAAGGACTGAAGCTTTCTTT. Its translation is CASSLEVPGARTEAFF. Full variable domain (outside the CDR3, taken from reference TRBV7-9 and TRBJ1-1): DTGVSQNPRHKITKRGQNVTFRCDPISEHNRLYWYRQTLGQGPEFLTYFQNEAQLEKSRLLSDRFSAERPKGSFSTLEIQRTEQGDSAMYLCASSLEVPGARTEAFFGQGTRLTVV.

Ten or more counts support this clonotype. V and J are TRBV14 and TRBJ2-1; no reliable D call. V was pared by 4 bases and J by 1 base, with 8 bases between. CDR1 and CDR2 from the germline V gene are SGHDN and FVKESK. The CDR3 contains 14 residues. The CDR3 region has the DNA TGTGCCAGCAGCCGTTACGGTTCCTACAATGAGCAGTTCTTC. This translates into CASSRYGSYNEQFF.

In its sample, this clonotype was seen a few times. Given a much more abundant clone one base away, this may be a read error. This sequence joins TRBV20-1 and TRBJ1-5; the D gene is possibly TRBD1 (6 bases). This CDR3 is 14 amino acids long. The V gene's germline CDR1 is DFQATT and CDR2 SNEGSKA (reference sequence). V was pared by 3 bases and J by 7 bases, with 16 bases between. CDR3 region: CSARGALPKQPQHF. The CDR3 coding sequence is TGCAGTGCTAGGGGGGCCCTACCCAAACAGCCCCAGCATTTT.

This clonotype has a count of ten or more. The chain is built from TRBV28 and TRBJ1-6; D remains ambiguous. This CDR3 is built from 18 residues. Germline loops: CDR1 MDHEN, CDR2 SYDVKM. V was pared by 8 bases and J by 0 bases, with 20 bases between. The CDR3 DNA follows: TGTGCCAGCTCCTCCCCCCCGGGCCTTAGCTCCTATAATTCACCCCTCCACTTT. Translating it yields CASSSPPGLSSYNSPLHF.

The chain carries TRBV12-3 or TRBV12-4 and TRBJ1-2; D remains unclear. The CDR3 sequence is 13 residues long. V lost 6 bases and J 8 bases, leaving 16 bases between the germline ends. CDR3 in DNA: TGTGCCAGCAGCAACTCCGGGCCCGGGGGCTACACCTTC. This translates into CASSNSGPGGYTF.

This clonotype has at least ten counts. The chain is built from TRBV27 and TRBJ2-5; TRBD2 matches at 8 bases. Germline assignment: CDR1 MNHEY and CDR2 SMNVEV (reference sequence). CDR3 size: 15 residues. After removal of 5 bases from V and 0 bases from J, the junction contained 5 bases not matched to a gene. As DNA, the CDR3 is TGTGCCAGCAGTGTTAGCGGGAAGTACCAAGAGACCCAGTACTTC. This translates into CASSVSGKYQETQYF.

At least ten counts were recorded for this clonotype. The chain uses TRBV12-3 or TRBV12-4 and TRBJ2-4; 7 bases fit TRBD1. The CDR3 sequence is 13 residues long. Unmatched junction bases numbered 5, after V lost 6 bases and J lost 6 bases. The CDR3: CASRAGGGNIQYF. In DNA, the CDR3 is TGTGCCAGCAGGGCAGGGGGTGGAAACATTCAGTACTTC.

At least ten counts were recorded for this clonotype. The chain links TRBV7-8 to TRBJ2-7; D gene uncertain. Germline V CDR1 and CDR2: SGHVS, FQNEAQ. The V end was cut by 5 bases, the J end by 2 bases, with 4 bases between. The CDR3 runs to 11 residues. The CDR3 DNA follows: TGTGCCAGCAGCCTGACCTACGAGCAGTACGTC. Amino acids: CASSLTYEQYV.

This clonotype showed up just a few times. This chain links TRBV29-1 with TRBJ2-1; possible D gene TRBD2, 6 bases. The V end lost 6 bases, the J end lost 1 base, and 13 bases lay between the germline ends. CDR1 is SQVTM, CDR2 ANQGSEA, per germline. The CDR3 sequence is 14 residues long. DNA of the CDR3: TGCAGCGTGGGGGGTGTTTCATCCTACAATGAGCAGTTCTTC. Its translation is CSVGGVSSYNEQFF.

This clonotype has a count of ten or more. This chain uses TRBV7-7 with TRBJ2-2, with D maybe TRBD2 (6 bases). The CDR3 extends over 15 amino acids. V was cut by 4 bases and J by 7 bases, with 16 bases left in between. Germline V gene lookup returns CDR1 SSHAT and CDR2 FNYEAQ (reference sequence). The CDR3 loop is CASSSLGREDGELFF. CDR3 DNA: TGTGCCAGCAGCTCGCTCGGGAGAGAGGACGGGGAGCTGTTTTTT.

At least ten counts were recorded for this clonotype. The CDR3, as DNA: TGCGCCAGCAGCTTGGATGCAGCGAACACTGAAGCTTTCTTT. It codes for CASSLDAANTEAFF. The chain carries TRBV5-1 and TRBJ1-1, with no clear D. This CDR3 contains 14 residues. Germline loops: CDR1 SGHRS, CDR2 YFSETQ. V lost 0 bases to trimming and J lost 1 base, with 7 bases between them.

At least ten counts were recorded for this clonotype. The chain links TRBV5-4 to TRBJ2-5, with D perhaps TRBD1 (5 bases). The CDR3 length is 15 residues. V lost 0 bases and J 1 base, leaving 10 bases between the germline ends. Germline assignment: CDR1 SGHNT and CDR2 YYREEE (reference sequence). The CDR3 is CASSLDQGAQETQYF. The CDR3, as DNA: TGTGCCAGCAGCTTGGATCAGGGCGCCCAAGAGACCCAGTACTTC.

This clonotype was seen more than once but under ten times. V is TRBV5-1 and J is TRBJ2-6; D ambiguous. The CDR3 spans 16 residues. Trimming pared 0 bases from V and 0 bases from J, leaving 7 bases between. Germline CDR1 reads SGHRS; CDR2 reads YFSETQ. The CDR3 sequence: CASSLVLASGANVLTF. As DNA, the CDR3 is TGCGCCAGCAGCTTGGTCCTGGCCTCTGGGGCCAACGTCCTGACTTTC. The variable domain in full, with the rest retrieved from reference TRBV5-1 and TRBJ2-6, is KAGVTQTPRYLIKTRGQQVTLSCSPISGHRSVSWYQQTPGQGLQFLFEYFSETQRNKGNFPGRFSGRQFSNSRSEMNVSTLELGDSALYLCASSLVLASGANVLTFGAGSRLTVL.

This clonotype has more than one count but fewer than ten. CDR3 amino acids: CASSTGFTEAFF. CDR3 sequence (DNA): TGTGCCAGCTCGACAGGGTTTACTGAAGCTTTCTTT. The chain uses TRBV12-3 or TRBV12-4 and TRBJ1-1, with TRBD1 matching 7 bases. J gave up 5 bases and V 8 bases, and 5 bases lay outside the gene matches. This CDR3 contains 12 residues.

This clonotype has ten or more counts. The rearrangement links TRBV5-5 to TRBJ1-6; 7 bases match TRBD1. Germline trimming cut 2 bases from V and 3 bases from J; bases unmatched to any gene: 11. Germline V CDR1 and CDR2: SGHKS, YYEKEE (reference sequence). The CDR3 has 18 amino acids. CDR3 bases: TGTGCCAGCAGCTTCGACAGGGAAAGGCCCCTCTATAATTCACCCCTCCACTTT. Translation gives CASSFDRERPLYNSPLHF.

This rearrangement joins TRBV19 to TRBJ1-5; tentatively, D is TRBD1 (5 bases). Trimming took off 7 bases at V and 4 bases at J, with 17 bases between the two ends. This CDR3 comprises 15 residues. Germline V gene sequence: CDR1 LNHDA, CDR2 SQIVND (reference sequence). CDR3 amino acids: CASNSIGAGNQPQHF. CDR3 DNA: TGTGCCAGTAACTCCATCGGGGCCGGAAATCAGCCCCAGCATTTT.

This clonotype was found a few times. Compared with germline, one end of the junction differs, possibly owing to a read error. The chain links TRBV6-5 to TRBJ2-3, with 11 bases fitting TRBD2. CDR1 and CDR2 (germline): MNHEY, SVGAGI. CDR3 length equals 16 residues. The CDR3 DNA is TGTGACAGCAGCTTAACTAGCGGGGGACCTCGGGATACGCAGTATTTT. Amino acid sequence: CDSSLTSGGPRDTQYF.

This clonotype was seen ten or more times. The rearrangement links TRBV7-9 to TRBJ2-3; D gene uncertain. CDR1 is SEHNR and CDR2 is FQNEAQ in the germline V gene (reference sequence). The length of the CDR3 is 13 residues. V was trimmed by 2 bases and J by 2 bases, leaving 5 bases between them. Written as DNA, the CDR3 is TGTGCCAGCAGCTTACCGCACACAGATACGCAGTATTTT. The encoded protein is CASSLPHTDTQYF.

This clonotype was observed many times. The rearrangement joins TRBV27 to TRBJ1-4; TRBD1 agrees at 10 bases. Germline V gene sequence: CDR1 MNHEY, CDR2 SMNVEV (reference sequence). CDR3 length: 18 residues. The V and J ends lost 4 bases and 0 bases, in that order; junction bases with no gene match: 8. CDR3 sequence (DNA): TGTGCCAGCAGTTCCCCTCGGACAGGGGGGGCAACTAATGAAAAACTGTTTTTT. Its translation is CASSSPRTGGATNEKLFF.

This clonotype was recorded many times. This sequence joins TRBV6-5 and TRBJ2-2; 8 bases line up with TRBD1. V lost 6 bases, J lost 2 bases, and 2 bases stayed unmatched. The CDR3 extends over 14 amino acids. The germline V gene encodes CDR1 MNHEY and CDR2 SVGAGI. CDR3 region: CASRGTGNTGELFF. CDR3 sequence (DNA): TGTGCCAGCAGGGGGACAGGCAACACCGGGGAGCTGTTTTTT.

This clonotype has at least ten counts. CDR3 amino acids: CSARGGGLKNEQFF. The CDR3 DNA reads TGCAGTGCTAGAGGTGGGGGACTAAAAAATGAGCAGTTCTTC. The chain is built from TRBV20-1 and TRBJ2-1, with 7 bases matching TRBD2. With V trimmed by 1 base and J by 7 bases, 7 bases remained unmatched. Germline V gives CDR1 DFQATT, CDR2 SNEGSKA (reference sequence). The CDR3 is 14 residues long.

This clonotype was seen ten or more times. The rearrangement links TRBV19 to TRBJ2-1, with 10 bases fitting TRBD2. The J segment lost 1 base and the V segment lost 4 bases, leaving 1 base of the junction unmatched. The CDR3 has 15 amino acids. Looked up from germline, CDR1 is LNHDA and CDR2 is SQIVND (reference sequence). CDR3 region: CASSKAGGSYNEQFF. The CDR3, as DNA: TGTGCCAGTAGTAAAGCGGGAGGGTCCTACAATGAGCAGTTCTTC.